This entry features one TCR beta chain sequence. There are a few counts of this clone. The clone's antigen remains unknown. No per-base quality is available; no much larger clone lies one base away. The data were taken from a study of CD8+ T cells in alopecia areata (dated by TCRdb to 2016 to 2018). A note on the overall study: In both human patients and the C3H/HeJ mouse model, the study applied high-throughput TCRbeta sequencing to look at T cell clonal expansion in alopecia areata. Scalp tissue and sorted CD4+ and CD8+ peripheral blood T cells from patchy and totalis/universalis alopecia areata patients and from healthy controls were covered by human TCRbeta sequencing. Scalp clonality was compared across normal scalp (n=4), patchy alopecia areata scalp (n=8), and alopecia totalis/universalis scalp (n=8). RNA was obtained with the PAXgene miRNA kit for fixed scalp, the miRNeasy kit for PBMCs, and the RNeasy kit for mouse skin. TCRbeta CDR3 regions were amplified by immunoSEQ multiplex PCR with 35 Vbeta forward and 13 Jbeta reverse primers. Study-wide findings and limitations: Compared with normal scalp, lesional scalp had higher clonality and more expanded CD8+ clones, particularly in alopecia totalis/universalis, a pattern that suggests antigenic drive. Shared TCR sequences between patients were less evident than in mice, which may be partly attributable to HLA diversity in the patient population. Scalp TCR repertoire analysis is complicated because resident alphabeta T cells in normal human skin are also sequenced, whereas mouse skin is dominated by gammadelta T cells.

Lesional scalp punch biopsies and peripheral blood were obtained from alopecia areata patients. PBMCs were separated by density centrifugation and stained for CD3, CD4 and CD8, after which CD4+ and CD8+ T cells were sorted on a FACSAria. The untreated alopecia areata patients were recruited through a multicenter biomarker study. For roughly 5 biomarker-study patients, blood CD8+ T cells were further sorted into NKG2D-low and NKG2D-high fractions. CDR1 and CDR2 are drawn from the germline V gene: MDHEN, SYDVKM. The CDR3 goes from the cysteine to the phenylalanine over 17 residues. Only the CDR3 DNA stays, 51 bases, in frame from base 1. V lost 6 bases and J lost 3 bases; the stretch between them is 21 bases long. The library was built by means of the immunoSEQ multiplex PCR assay. RNA was extracted from all samples and reverse transcribed into cDNA as template for TCR sequencing. First-strand cDNA was synthesized using SuperScript III with a 2:1 mix of oligo-dT and random hexamers. A synthetic immune receptor repertoire was used to measure amplification bias, and any remaining bias was corrected computationally. The study's own analysis went as follows. After raw reads were preprocessed to remove errors, the CDR3 was defined following IMGT conventions as running from the conserved cysteine to phenylalanine. Clonality was computed by normalizing Shannon entropy by log2 of the number of productive unique TCRs and subtracting the result from 1. Scalp TCRbeta sequences were cross-referenced with sorted blood CD4 and CD8 repertoires so that the CD4 or CD8 identity of scalp clones could be inferred. TCRdb mirrors the immuneACCESS table, restricted to in-frame sequences. Some clones are absent from its copies; in checked studies, under half trace to an unresolved V gene, and the reason for the others is unknown. Clone size and the V and J calls come from that table; the DNA yielded D and trimming. The sample table shows 30,000 to 35,000 clones, and around 50% are seen once. About two fifths of the sample is held by the ten biggest clonotypes.

Sequenced material: NKG2D-high CD8+ T cells sorted from blood. The cell subset or site label on this specimen signifies: sorted CD8+ NKG2D-high blood T cells. The rearranged chain carries TRBV28 and TRBJ2-1, with TRBD1 tentatively as D gene (6 bases match). This receptor was obtained from a human donor with alopecia areata. The sequenced DNA is TGTGCCAGCAGCTTAACTGAGGACAGCCCCTTCTACAATGAGCAGTTCTTC. This gives the protein CASSLTEDSPFYNEQFF.